One and the same sample provided the 20 T cell receptor beta chains below, sequenced in a study of blood T cell repertoires in COVID-19. This table comes from immunoSEQ multiplex PCR, and its TCRdb copy is limited to in-frame clones, with some not included. The sample has 470,000 or so clones, around 90% seen once. Material: PBMCs or T cells enriched from blood (not recorded which). The receptors come from a woman aged 18-35 years with acute COVID-19.

V and J are TRBV7-9 and TRBJ2-5; no clear D. Trimming took off 6 bases at V and 8 bases at J, with 19 bases between the two ends. Germline lookup yields CDR1 SEHNR and CDR2 FQNEAQ (reference sequence). The CDR3 runs 14 residues. This CDR3 is CASSSSRVSNTQYF. CDR3 nucleotide sequence: TGTGCCAGCAGTAGTAGCCGGGTTTCCAACACCCAGTACTTC.

The rearrangement links TRBV20-1 to TRBJ1-1; 8 nucleotides match TRBD1. The CDR3 is 11 amino acids. Trimming cost V 3 bases and J 8 bases; bases outside gene matches: 2. Germline values: CDR1 DFQATT, CDR2 SNEGSKA (reference sequence). As DNA, the CDR3 is TGCAGTGCTAGGGACAGGGCCGAAGCTTTCTTT. It specifies CSARDRAEAFF.

The rearrangement joins TRBV7-2 to TRBJ1-4, with 7 bases aligning to TRBD1. The ends lost 2 bases at V and 7 bases at J; junction bases unmatched: 4. Germline-derived CDR1 and CDR2 are SGHTA and FQGNSA. CDR3 size: 14 residues. The CDR3 region is CASSLYRGAEKLFF. As DNA, the CDR3 is TGTGCCAGCAGCTTATACAGGGGAGCTGAAAAACTGTTTTTT.

The rearrangement joins TRBV5-1 to TRBJ2-2; 11 bases fit TRBD2. The CDR3 loop spans 17 amino acids. Trimming at V came to 3 bases and at J to 0 bases, leaving 4 bases not matched to a gene. The germline CDR1 and CDR2 sequences are SGHRS and YFSETQ. The CDR3 sequence is CASSSSGLAANTGELFF. The CDR3 nucleotides read TGCGCCAGCAGCTCGTCGGGACTAGCGGCGAACACCGGGGAGCTGTTTTTT.

A few counts support this clone. The chain recombines TRBV9 with TRBJ2-3, with a tentative D call TRBD1 (6 bases). Germline CDR1 reads SGDLS; CDR2 reads YYNGEE. With 3 bases removed from V and 1 base from J, the gap between germline ends came to 18 bases. CDR3 size: 17 residues. This CDR3 reads CASSARPAQGRTDTQYF. The CDR3 DNA reads as TGTGCCAGCAGCGCCCGACCAGCACAGGGACGCACAGATACGCAGTATTTT.

V and J are TRBV4-1 and TRBJ2-3, with D possibly being TRBD1 (6 bases). The CDR3 consists of 15 residues. The V end lost 6 bases, the J end lost 2 bases, and 15 bases lay between the germline ends. Germline values: CDR1 MGHRA, CDR2 YSYEKL. The CDR3 reads CASRPGTRDTDTQYF. The CDR3 region has the DNA TGCGCCAGCAGACCCGGGACAAGAGACACAGATACGCAGTATTTT.

The rearrangement uses TRBV7-3 and TRBJ1-3; 9 bases match TRBD1. Germline CDR1 and CDR2: SGHTA and FQGTGA. V shed 5 bases, J shed 3 bases, and the junction held 8 bases outside the gene matches. This CDR3 region has 16 residues. The CDR3 sequence is CASSPTGQGSGNTIYF. In nucleotides, the CDR3 is TGTGCCAGCAGCCCAACGGGACAGGGAAGTGGAAACACCATATATTTT.

Remarks on this clone: This clone may be a read error of a much larger clone one base away. The sample has other DNA sequences that encode this CDR3 too. The rearrangement joins TRBV27 to TRBJ2-7, with D maybe TRBD2 (7 bases). Looked up from germline, CDR1 is MNHEY and CDR2 is SMNVEV (reference sequence). The CDR3 runs 13 residues. V was shortened by 3 bases and J by 3 bases, with 9 bases between the two germline ends. CDR3 residues: CASSLGGGYEQYF. In DNA, the CDR3 is TGTGCCAGCAGTTTGGGAGGGGGCTACGAGCAGTACTTC.

Here the CDR3 reads CASSIPPRGGAKYEQFF. In DNA form, the CDR3 reads TGTGCCAGTAGTATACCCCCACGCGGGGGGGCTAAGTATGAGCAGTTCTTC. The chain uses TRBV19 and TRBJ2-1, with 9 nucleotides matching TRBD2. V trimming: 2 bases; J trimming: 8 bases; junction bases outside the gene matches: 13. CDR3 size: 17 residues. CDR1 and CDR2 from the germline V gene are LNHDA and SQIVND (reference sequence). Filled out from reference TRBV19 and TRBJ2-1, the complete variable domain reads DGGITQSPKYLFRKEGQNVTLSCEQNLNHDAMYWYRQDPGQGLRLIYYSQIVNDFQKGDIAEGYSVSREKKESFPLTVTSAQKNPTAFYLCASSIPPRGGAKYEQFFGPGTRLTVL.

This chain joins TRBV28 and TRBJ1-5; D perhaps matches TRBD1 (5 bases). Germline CDR1 is MDHEN and CDR2 is SYDVKM. This CDR3 region has 15 residues. The ends were cut back, 3 bases at V and 2 bases at J, with 11 bases in the middle. The CDR3 loop reads CASSFVDSGNQPQHF. DNA for the CDR3: TGTGCCAGCAGTTTTGTAGACAGTGGCAATCAGCCCCAGCATTTT.

In regard to this clone: Other nucleotide sequences from this sample produce the same CDR3. The chain couples TRBV10-3 to TRBJ1-5; TRBD1 aligns across 7 bases. This CDR3 region has 14 residues. Germline values: CDR1 ENHRY, CDR2 SYGVKD. Trimming took 7 bases from V and 4 from J; bases not matched to a gene: 7. CDR3 residues: CAIKGQGGNQPQHF. The CDR3 DNA reads as TGTGCCATCAAGGGCCAGGGGGGTAATCAGCCCCAGCATTTT.

The chain couples TRBV28 to TRBJ1-4; 9 nucleotides align to TRBD1. CDR1 and CDR2 from the germline V gene are MDHEN and SYDVKM. This CDR3 has 15 residues. Losses at the gene ends were 6 bases for V and 6 bases for J; bases not matched to a gene: 8. The CDR3 nucleotides are TGTGCCAGCAGCGGGGCGGACAGGGGTGATGAAAAACTGTTTTTT. It encodes CASSGADRGDEKLFF. The full variable domain, in which reference TRBV28 and TRBJ1-4 provide the parts outside the CDR3, is DVKVTQSSRYLVKRTGEKVFLECVQDMDHENMFWYRQDPGLGLRLIYFSYDVKMKEKGDIPEGYSVSREKKERFSLILESASTNQTSMYLCASSGADRGDEKLFFGSGTQLSVL.

The V call is TRBV7-9, the J call TRBJ1-3, with D tentatively TRBD1 (6 bases). Trimming removed 2 bases at V and 7 bases at J, with 12 bases between. Germline CDR1 is SEHNR and CDR2 is FQNEAQ (reference sequence). CDR3 length equals 14 residues. The CDR3, as DNA: TGTGCCAGCAGCTTACAACAGGGTGGGAACACCATATATTTT. Its translation is CASSLQQGGNTIYF.

The genes are TRBV3-1 (or the pseudogene TRBV3-2) and TRBJ2-2; the D gene is possibly TRBD2 (5 bases). This CDR3 contains 17 residues. Trimming stripped 0 bases from V and 9 bases from J, with 20 bases between. Germline CDR1 and CDR2: LGHDT and YNNKEL (reference sequence). DNA for the CDR3: TGTGCCAGCAGCCAAGATCCGGGAACCACCTTGGAAAGGGAGCTGTTTTTT. It encodes CASSQDPGTTLERELFF.

For the CDR3, the DNA is TGTGCCAGCAGCCAGAGGGGGCTGGGTACTGAAGCTTTCTTT. Translation gives CASSQRGLGTEAFF. The V and J genes are TRBV7-9 and TRBJ1-1; TRBD1 aligns across 7 bases. Germline V CDR1 and CDR2: SEHNR, FQNEAQ (reference sequence). V lost 5 bases and J lost 5; bases outside the gene matches: 8. This CDR3 region has 14 residues.

The V call is TRBV3-1 (or the pseudogene TRBV3-2), the J call TRBJ2-2; 8 bases are a match to TRBD2. The CDR3 is 14 amino acids. V trimming: 2 bases; J trimming: 8 bases; junction bases outside the gene matches: 4. From germline, CDR1 is LGHDT and CDR2 YNNKEL (reference sequence). The CDR3 region is CASSQRSGGGELFF. The CDR3 region has the DNA TGTGCCAGCAGCCAAAGGAGCGGGGGAGGGGAGCTGTTTTTT.

The count of this clone is one. The chain has TRBV2 and TRBJ1-4; 8 nucleotides agree with TRBD1. The CDR3 runs to 14 residues. CDR1 and CDR2 from the germline V gene are SNHLY and FYNNEI. V gave up 7 bases and J gave up 8 bases; unmatched junction bases: 9. The CDR3 here is CASISRTGREKLFF. CDR3 coding DNA: TGTGCCAGCATCTCGCGGACAGGGCGCGAAAAACTGTTTTTT. Full variable domain (outside the CDR3, taken from reference TRBV2 and TRBJ1-4): EPEVTQTPSHQVTQMGQEVILRCVPISNHLYFYWYRQILGQKVEFLVSFYNNEISEKSEIFDDQFSVERPDGSNFTLKIRSTKLEDSAMYFCASISRTGREKLFFGSGTQLSVL.

The chain is built from TRBV9 and TRBJ2-3, with 9 bases matching TRBD2. This CDR3 spans 16 amino acids. From germline, CDR1 is SGDLS and CDR2 YYNGEE. Losses at the gene ends were 3 bases for V and 0 bases for J; bases not matched to a gene: 5. This chain's CDR3 is CASSATSGTSTDTQYF. CDR3 DNA: TGTGCCAGCAGCGCGACTAGCGGAACTAGCACAGATACGCAGTATTTT.

This chain uses TRBV24-1 with TRBJ2-1; 8 positions agree with TRBD2. The CDR3 length is 14 residues. Germline V lookup: CDR1 KGHDR, CDR2 SFDVKD. The V gene end was trimmed by 6 bases and the J gene end by 8 bases; junction bases not matched to a gene: 8. Here the CDR3 DNA reads TGTGCCACCAGTTCACGGGAGCGGGGGTATGAGCAGTTCTTC. Translating it yields CATSSRERGYEQFF.

The chain couples TRBV6-1 to TRBJ2-2; no reliable D call. This CDR3 has 15 residues. Germline V gene sequence: CDR1 MNHNS, CDR2 SASEGT. Trimming took 1 base from V and 2 from J, leaving 8 bases between them. The CDR3 nucleotides read TGTGCCAGCAGTGAAGAGCTGGGCAACACCGGGGAGCTGTTTTTT. Its translation is CASSEELGNTGELFF.